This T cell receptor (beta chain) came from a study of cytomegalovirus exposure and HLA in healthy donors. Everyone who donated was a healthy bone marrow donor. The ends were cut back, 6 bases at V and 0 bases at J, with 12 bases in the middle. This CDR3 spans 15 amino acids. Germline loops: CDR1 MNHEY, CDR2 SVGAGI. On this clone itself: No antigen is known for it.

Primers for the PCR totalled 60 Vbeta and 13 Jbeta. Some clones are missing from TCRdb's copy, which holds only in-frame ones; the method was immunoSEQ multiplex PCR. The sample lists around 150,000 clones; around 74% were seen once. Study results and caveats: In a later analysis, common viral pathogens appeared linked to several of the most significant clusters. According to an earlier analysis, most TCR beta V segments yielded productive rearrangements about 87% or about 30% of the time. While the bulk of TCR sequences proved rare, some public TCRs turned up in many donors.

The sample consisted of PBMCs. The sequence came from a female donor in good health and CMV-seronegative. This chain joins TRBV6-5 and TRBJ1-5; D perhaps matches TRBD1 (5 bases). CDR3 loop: CASRPRGDSNQPQHF. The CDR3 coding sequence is TGTGCCAGCAGACCTCGGGGGGATAGCAATCAGCCCCAGCATTTT.